The entry that follows covers one T cell receptor (beta chain) sequence. CDR3 length: 15 residues. Per the germline V gene, CDR1 is KGHSH and CDR2 is LQKENI. The V end was cut by 0 bases, the J end by 5 bases, with 13 bases between. The data stem from a study of control samples from healthy donors and cancer patients. TCRdb keeps only in-frame clones here, not all; method: immunoSEQ multiplex PCR. The repertoire consists of 85,000 to 95,000 clones, with roughly 82% occurring once and the leading ten covering over 7.5%. This chain uses TRBV18 with TRBJ2-5; tentatively, D is TRBD2 (5 bases). Sequencing was done on a sample of blood. The receptor's source is a woman aged 60-75 years in good health. The DNA of the CDR3 is TGTGCCAGCTCACCACCGAGGGCGACGGAGGAGACCCAGTACTTC. Translation: CASSPPRATEETQYF.